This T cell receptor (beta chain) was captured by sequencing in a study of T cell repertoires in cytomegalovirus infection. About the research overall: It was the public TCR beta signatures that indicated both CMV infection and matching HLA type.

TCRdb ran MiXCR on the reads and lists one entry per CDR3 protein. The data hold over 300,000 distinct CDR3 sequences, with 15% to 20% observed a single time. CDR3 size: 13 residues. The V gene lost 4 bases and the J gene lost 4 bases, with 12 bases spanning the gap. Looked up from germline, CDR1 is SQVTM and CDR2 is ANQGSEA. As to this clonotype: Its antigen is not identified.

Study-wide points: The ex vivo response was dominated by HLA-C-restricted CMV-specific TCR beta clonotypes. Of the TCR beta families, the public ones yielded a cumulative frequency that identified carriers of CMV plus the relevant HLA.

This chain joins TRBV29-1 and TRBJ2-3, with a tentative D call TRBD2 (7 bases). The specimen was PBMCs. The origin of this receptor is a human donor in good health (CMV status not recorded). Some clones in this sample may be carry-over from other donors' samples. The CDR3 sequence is CSVVGGRADTQYF. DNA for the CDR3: TGCAGCGTTGTGGGGGGGCGGGCAGATACGCAGTATTTT.